This T cell receptor (beta chain) came from a study of cytomegalovirus exposure and HLA in healthy donors. Germline V lookup: CDR1 SGHAT, CDR2 FQDESV (reference sequence). V was trimmed by 5 bases and J by 2 bases, leaving 12 bases between them. This CDR3 region has 15 residues. The study ran its PCR with 60 Vbeta and 13 Jbeta primers. The authors' processing: Later analysis identified tens of millions of unique TCR beta chains, about 12 million shared. TCRdb's copy holds only in-frame clones and misses some; the assay was immunoSEQ multiplex PCR. The D gene and trimming were derived from the DNA, and the V and J assignments and clone size from that table. Of around 180,000 clones in the sample, around 82% were seen once.

The J gene is TRBJ1-4, the V gene TRBV11-1; no clear D. The TCR was taken from a young man in good health and CMV-seronegative. Sequenced sample: PBMCs. The CDR3 region has the DNA TGTGCCAGCAGCCAGCCAGGCCTGACTAATGAAAAACTGTTTTTT. Amino acid sequence: CASSQPGLTNEKLFF.